These 32 T cell receptor beta chains share one sample of origin, sequenced in a study of PD-L1 blockade in urothelial cancer. Profiling relied on immunoSEQ multiplex PCR, and the TCRdb table lists in-frame clones only, not all of them. The table shows approximately 79,000 clones, with around four fifths occurring only once. Specified time point: pretreatment peripheral blood. Sequencing was performed on PBMCs, taken around atezolizumab (anti-PD-L1) treatment. These receptors were obtained from a man in his forties with urothelial cancer.

This clone was seen once. The chain joins TRBV7-3 to TRBJ2-7, with TRBD2 matching over 9 bases. Germline trimming cut 2 bases from V and 5 bases from J; bases unmatched to any gene: 13. CDR1 and CDR2 from the germline V gene are SGHTA and FQGTGA. The CDR3 totals 17 residues. The CDR3 loop is CASSLSGILAGSDEQYF. DNA for the CDR3: TGTGCCAGCAGCTTATCGGGGATCCTAGCGGGGTCGGACGAGCAGTACTTC.

This sequence joins TRBV5-1 and TRBJ2-5, with D tentatively TRBD1 (6 bases). Trimming removed 6 bases from V and 5 bases from J, with 14 bases in between. The germline CDR1 and CDR2 sequences are SGHRS and YFSETQ. The CDR3 is made up of 13 amino acids. The DNA for the CDR3 is TGCGCCAGCAACCCTCAGGGGACGGAGACCCAGTACTTC. This encodes CASNPQGTETQYF.

V gene TRBV28 combines with J gene TRBJ2-7; 16 nucleotides line up with TRBD2. The CDR3 has 16 residues. V shed 6 bases and J 6 bases; nucleotides not matched to a gene: 8. The germline CDR1 and CDR2 sequences are MDHEN and SYDVKM. CDR3 in DNA: TGTGCCAGCAGAGCCCCGGGACTAGCGGGAGGGAGCGAGCAGTACTTC. Its protein is CASRAPGLAGGSEQYF.

This chain links TRBV9 with TRBJ1-4; 7 bases map to TRBD1. Trimming removed 0 bases from V and 7 bases from J; junction bases left unmatched: 6. This CDR3 comprises 15 residues. Germline-derived CDR1 and CDR2 are SGDLS and YYNGEE. The DNA of the CDR3 is TGTGCCAGCAGCGTAGCAGGGGGAAGAGGTGAAAAACTGTTTTTT. Protein: CASSVAGGRGEKLFF.

For the CDR3, the DNA is TGCGGAAGAGGGGGGGCGGAGGCTTTCTTT. The encoded protein is CGRGGAEAFF. The chain has TRBV20-1 and TRBJ1-1, with D possibly TRBD1 on 6 matching bases. The CDR3 has 10 amino acids. Germline-derived CDR1 and CDR2 are DFQATT and SNEGSKA (reference sequence).

This clone appeared a few times. The chain couples TRBV6-5 to TRBJ2-7; 8 bases match TRBD2. The CDR3 runs to 15 residues. Germline trimming cut 2 bases from V and 0 bases from J; bases unmatched to any gene: 3. The V gene's germline CDR1 is MNHEY and CDR2 SVGAGI. The DNA for the CDR3 is TGTGCCAGCAGTTACGCAGGACTAGCCTCCTACGAGCAGTACTTC. It encodes CASSYAGLASYEQYF.

This rearrangement joins TRBV19 to TRBJ2-7; D is perhaps TRBD1 (6 bases). Germline V gives CDR1 LNHDA, CDR2 SQIVND (reference sequence). The CDR3 contains 15 residues. The V gene lost 6 bases and the J gene lost 2 bases, with 17 bases spanning the gap. CDR3 nucleotide sequence: TGTGCCAGTAGCTCGCTCGGCACAGGGCCCTACGAGCAGTACTTC. Translation gives CASSSLGTGPYEQYF.

The chain is built from TRBV13 and TRBJ2-2; tentative D call: TRBD2 (6 bases). Germline V CDR1 and CDR2: PRHDT, FYEKMQ (reference sequence). V lost 3 bases and J 1 base, leaving 12 bases between the germline ends. The CDR3 length is 16 residues. CDR3 residues: CASSFGGGGNTGELFF. CDR3 coding DNA: TGTGCCAGCAGCTTCGGGGGTGGGGGGAACACCGGGGAGCTGTTTTTT.

The genes are TRBV2 and TRBJ2-1; TRBD2 might be the D (5 bases). Between the trimmed V and J ends, which lost 7 bases and 14 bases, there was a span of 12 bases. Germline V gene sequence: CDR1 SNHLY, CDR2 FYNNEI. This CDR3 comprises 10 residues. Here the CDR3 DNA reads TGTGCCAGCAAAGGGAGAGAGGAGTTCTTC. It is translated as CASKGREEFF.

V gene TRBV14 combines with J gene TRBJ2-7, with 13 positions matching TRBD2. The CDR3 spans 16 residues. The ends lost 0 bases at V and 5 bases at J; junction bases unmatched: 4. Germline CDR1 and CDR2: SGHDN and FVKESK. The CDR3, as DNA: TGTGCCAGCAGCCAAGATCGGACTAGCGGGAGACACGAGCAGTACTTC. As protein: CASSQDRTSGRHEQYF.

The chain has TRBV2 and TRBJ1-1; D gene uncertain. Trimming took 1 base from V and 6 from J, leaving 12 bases between them. This CDR3 region has 14 residues. Germline V gives CDR1 SNHLY, CDR2 FYNNEI. The CDR3 nucleotides are TGTGCCAGCAGTGAAGATCTAGGCGGCGCTGAAGCTTTCTTT. Translated: CASSEDLGGAEAFF.

The chain employs TRBV4-1 and TRBJ1-2; 11 positions agree with TRBD1. The germline CDR1 and CDR2 sequences are MGHRA and YSYEKL. This CDR3 contains 14 residues. V lost 4 bases, J lost 4 bases, and 2 bases stayed unmatched. The CDR3 DNA reads as TGCGCCAGCAGCCCGGACAGGGGGCCCTATGGCTACACCTTC. This sequence encodes CASSPDRGPYGYTF.

As for this clone: The sample has other DNA sequences that encode this CDR3 too. The V and J genes are TRBV6-5 and TRBJ1-3; D not resolved. CDR3 length equals 13 residues. V lost 6 bases to trimming and J lost 4 bases, with 10 bases between them. CDR1 is MNHEY, CDR2 SVGAGI, per germline. CDR3 nucleotides: TGTGCCAGCAGCCGGGGATCCGGAAACACCATATATTTT. This codes for CASSRGSGNTIYF.

This chain links TRBV9 with TRBJ2-1, with 16 positions matching TRBD2. CDR1 is SGDLS and CDR2 is YYNGEE in the germline V gene. This CDR3 contains 17 residues. With 3 bases clipped from V and 1 base from J, the junction kept 1 base outside the gene matches. The CDR3 bases are TGTGCCAGCAGCGAGGGACTAGCGGGAGGGTCCTACAATGAGCAGTTCTTC. It translates to CASSEGLAGGSYNEQFF.

The rearrangement links TRBV5-1 to TRBJ1-4, with 7 positions matching TRBD1. This CDR3 has 14 amino acids. With V trimmed by 1 base and J by 8 bases, 5 bases remained unmatched. Germline V gives CDR1 SGHRS, CDR2 YFSETQ. This CDR3 is CASSLLGGEEKLFF. In DNA, the CDR3 is TGCGCCAGCAGCTTGTTAGGGGGCGAGGAAAAACTGTTTTTT.

The chain has TRBV4-3 and TRBJ1-4, with D possibly matching TRBD1 (5 bases). Trimming pared 0 bases from V and 8 bases from J, leaving 19 bases between. The CDR3 runs to 17 residues. Germline V gene lookup returns CDR1 LGHNA and CDR2 YSLEER. The chain's CDR3 is CASSQEKEWGGEEKLFF. CDR3 DNA: TGCGCCAGCAGCCAAGAGAAAGAGTGGGGGGGAGAGGAAAAACTGTTTTTT.

DNA of the CDR3: TGCGCCAGCAGCTGGGACAGTTCATACGAGCAGTACTTC. Translation gives CASSWDSSYEQYF. This chain links TRBV5-1 with TRBJ2-7, with 7 bases aligning to TRBD1. The CDR3 extends over 13 amino acids. The J segment lost 4 bases and the V segment lost 3 bases, leaving 4 bases of the junction unmatched. Looked up from germline, CDR1 is SGHRS and CDR2 is YFSETQ.

This rearrangement joins TRBV28 to TRBJ2-1; TRBD2 agrees at 15 bases. V dropped 5 bases and J dropped 2; count of bases not matched to a gene: 10. The germline V gene has CDR1 MDHEN and CDR2 SYDVKM. This CDR3 comprises 19 residues. CDR3 bases: TGTGCCAGCAGTGGAGAACCGGGACTAGCGGGAGGCACCTACAATGAGCAGTTCTTC. Translation: CASSGEPGLAGGTYNEQFF.

The chain carries TRBV9 and TRBJ1-4; no definite D call. V lost 2 bases, J lost 8 bases, and 16 bases lay in between. Germline V CDR1 and CDR2: SGDLS, YYNGEE. The CDR3 covers 15 residues. CDR3 DNA: TGTGCCAGCAGCGTGGACCGGGGAGGGAGGGAAAAACTGTTTTTT. This codes for CASSVDRGGREKLFF.

This clone was counted between two and nine times. V usage is TRBV6-4 and J usage is TRBJ2-2; 12 bases fit TRBD2. CDR1 MRHNA and CDR2 SNTAGT come from the germline V gene. The CDR3 spans 17 residues. V lost 5 bases to trimming and J lost 0 bases; unmatched junction nucleotides: 4. The CDR3 loop reads CASSPLAGGTNTGELFF. The CDR3 DNA reads as TGTGCCAGCAGTCCCCTAGCGGGAGGGACGAACACCGGGGAGCTGTTTTTT.

The chain links TRBV7-3 to TRBJ1-4; no definite D call. The CDR3 is made up of 13 amino acids. The germline V gene has CDR1 SGHTA and CDR2 FQGTGA. Trimming removed 5 bases from V and 3 bases from J, with 7 bases in between. CDR3 nucleotide sequence: TGTGCCAGCAGCCCAGGTTCTAATGAAAAACTGTTTTTT. Protein product: CASSPGSNEKLFF.

The V gene is TRBV25-1, the J gene TRBJ2-6; D unresolved. Germline V gene data show CDR1 as MGHDK and CDR2 as SYGVNS. This CDR3 region has 14 residues. Trimming took off 8 bases at V and 0 bases at J, with 8 bases between the two ends. Here the CDR3 reads CASGRNSGANVLTF. The DNA of the CDR3 is TGTGCCAGCGGCAGGAACTCTGGGGCCAACGTCCTGACTTTC.

The chain links TRBV11-2 to TRBJ2-1, with TRBD2 matching 11 bases. The CDR3 runs to 15 residues. Germline CDR1 and CDR2: SGHAT and FQNNGV. V shed 3 bases and J 5 bases; nucleotides not matched to a gene: 3. The CDR3 DNA sequence: TGTGCCAGCAGCTTCGGACTAGCGGGCCACAATGAGCAGTTCTTC. This encodes CASSFGLAGHNEQFF.

This clone has only a few counts. The genes are TRBV7-2 and TRBJ2-7; possible D gene TRBD1, 6 bases. This CDR3 region has 13 residues. Trimming shortened V by 5 bases and J by 3 bases, and 11 bases separated the two germline ends. The germline CDR1 and CDR2 sequences are SGHTA and FQGNSA. CDR3 in amino acids: CASSLGQFYEQYF. The CDR3 coding sequence is TGTGCCAGCAGCCTTGGACAGTTCTACGAGCAGTACTTC.

This clone was seen just once. The genes are TRBV6-6 and TRBJ1-5; 7 nucleotides agree with TRBD1. The germline V gene encodes CDR1 MNHNY and CDR2 SVGAGI (reference sequence). This CDR3 spans 15 amino acids. V lost 5 bases, J lost 2 bases, and 6 bases stayed unmatched. DNA of the CDR3: TGTGCCAGCAGTCGGACAGGTCGCGGCAATCAGCCCCAGCATTTT. Translated: CASSRTGRGNQPQHF.

This sequence joins TRBV5-8 and TRBJ1-5; 9 bases are a match to TRBD1. Trimming at V came to 2 bases and at J to 0 bases, leaving 6 bases not matched to a gene. Germline values: CDR1 SGHTS, CDR2 YDEGEE. The CDR3 has 17 amino acids. The CDR3 sequence is CASSFARTGVSNQPQHF. CDR3 nucleotides: TGTGCCAGCAGCTTTGCCCGGACAGGGGTTAGCAATCAGCCCCAGCATTTT.

The chain has TRBV19 and TRBJ1-5; tentative D call: TRBD1 (6 bases). V lost 7 bases and J 0 bases, leaving 13 bases between the germline ends. The CDR3 loop spans 15 amino acids. Germline V gives CDR1 LNHDA, CDR2 SQIVND (reference sequence). The CDR3 spells CASTLGQPSNQPQHF. The CDR3 coding sequence is TGTGCCAGTACCTTAGGACAGCCTAGCAATCAGCCCCAGCATTTT.

This chain links TRBV15 with TRBJ2-3; 12 nucleotides agree with TRBD2. CDR1 and CDR2 (germline): LNHNV, YYDKDF (reference sequence). The CDR3 length is 16 residues. V lost 5 bases and J lost 1; bases outside the gene matches: 4. The CDR3 is CATSRRLAGGTDTQYF. CDR3 coding DNA: TGTGCCACCAGCCGCCGACTAGCGGGAGGCACAGATACGCAGTATTTT.

On this clone itself: The DNA is left out, because the CDR3 cannot be placed on it with certainty; the CDR3 is given as TCRdb lists it. This chain uses TRBV6-5 with TRBJ2-5; the table's D call, TRBD2, was not checked against the DNA. Ends included, the CDR3 has 14 residues. Looked up from germline, CDR1 is MNHEY and CDR2 is SVGAGI. CDR3 sequence reads: CASSTSAGGETQYF.

The rearrangement joins TRBV5-1 to TRBJ1-1; D is uncertain. The CDR3 spans 13 residues. The germline V gene has CDR1 SGHRS and CDR2 YFSETQ. Trimming took off 4 bases at V and 4 bases at J, with 11 bases between the two ends. The CDR3 protein is CASSQNEATEAFF. The CDR3 nucleotides are TGCGCCAGCAGCCAGAATGAGGCCACTGAAGCTTTCTTT. The variable domain in full, with the rest retrieved from reference TRBV5-1 and TRBJ1-1, is KAGVTQTPRYLIKTRGQQVTLSCSPISGHRSVSWYQQTPGQGLQFLFEYFSETQRNKGNFPGRFSGRQFSNSRSEMNVSTLELGDSALYLCASSQNEATEAFFGQGTRLTVV.

V is TRBV23-1 and J is TRBJ2-5, with TRBD1 identical over 9 bases. TRBV23-1 belongs to the ORF category, with a function that is uncertain. With 6 bases clipped from V and 1 base from J, the junction kept 18 bases outside the gene matches. CDR3 length: 19 residues. The CDR3 reads CASSQLGDTGGPVQETQYF. The DNA of the CDR3 is TGCGCCAGCAGCCAACTTGGGGATACAGGGGGCCCCGTCCAAGAGACCCAGTACTTC.

The chain links TRBV6-5 to TRBJ1-3, with TRBD1 matching over 9 bases. This CDR3 is built from 16 residues. V lost 4 bases to trimming and J lost 6 bases; unmatched junction nucleotides: 10. Germline assignment: CDR1 MNHEY and CDR2 SVGAGI. CDR3: CASSSGQGLSLNTIYF. CDR3 nucleotide sequence: TGTGCCAGCAGTTCCGGACAGGGGCTAAGTTTAAACACCATATATTTT.